The 11 T cell receptor beta chains presented below share a single source sample, sequenced in a study of T-cell reconstitution after alpha-beta-depleted transplantation in children. Unique molecular identifiers were built into the TCRbeta library. TCRdb processed the PCR reads anew with MiXCR; each CDR3 protein has one entry. Of approximately 390,000 distinct CDR3 sequences listed, roughly a tenth are singletons. The sample in question was PBMCs from the stem cell graft donor, obtained from the stem cell graft. The receptors were sampled from a human donor who donated a stem cell graft to a child with acute myeloid leukemia.

The chain carries TRBV7-2 and TRBJ2-3, with no clear D. Trimming left V 5 bases short and J 2 bases short, with 14 bases between. CDR3 length: 15 residues. Germline lookup yields CDR1 SGHTA and CDR2 FQGNSA. The CDR3 nucleotides are TGTGCCAGCAGCCCTCGGCCTCAGGCCACAGATACGCAGTATTTT. Translated: CASSPRPQATDTQYF.

This sequence joins TRBV11-2 and TRBJ2-3; 9 nucleotides match TRBD1. V dropped 8 bases and J dropped 3; count of bases not matched to a gene: 9. The CDR3 is 15 residues long. The germline V gene has CDR1 SGHAT and CDR2 FQNNGV. As DNA, the CDR3 is TGTGCCAGCTCAAAGCGGACAGGGGATACAGATACGCAGTATTTT. Amino acids: CASSKRTGDTDTQYF.

This clonotype was recorded at least ten times. V usage is TRBV7-9 and J usage is TRBJ2-7; 7 bases map to TRBD2. V dropped 3 bases and J dropped 2; count of bases not matched to a gene: 4. This CDR3 is built from 14 residues. Per the germline V gene, CDR1 is SEHNR and CDR2 is FQNEAQ (reference sequence). CDR3 nucleotides: TGTGCCAGCAGCTTGTTAGCGGGTCCCTACGAGCAGTACTTC. Protein: CASSLLAGPYEQYF.

The CDR3 is CASSQGSEYGYTF. Written as DNA, the CDR3 is TGCGCCAGCAGCCAAGGGTCGGAATATGGCTACACCTTC. This chain joins TRBV4-1 and TRBJ1-2; D gene ambiguous. The CDR3 extends over 13 amino acids. In germline, CDR1 is MGHRA, CDR2 YSYEKL. V was trimmed by 1 base and J by 5 bases, leaving 8 bases between them.

In this sample, this clonotype turned up a few times. The chain links TRBV5-1 to TRBJ2-2; D call uncertain. Germline CDR1 SGHRS, CDR2 YFSETQ. The CDR3 spans 13 residues. Trimming took off 4 bases at V and 7 bases at J, with 11 bases between the two ends. CDR3 in DNA: TGCGCCAGCAGCCCGACACCGAACGGGGAGCTGTTTTTT. Residues: CASSPTPNGELFF.

The sample holds a few counts of this clonotype. The genes are TRBV5-1 and TRBJ2-3; D is ambiguous. This CDR3 region has 14 residues. Germline-derived CDR1 and CDR2 are SGHRS and YFSETQ. Trimming left V 4 bases short and J 3 bases short, with 12 bases between. The CDR3 bases are TGCGCCAGCAGCAAAACACCCGGAACAGATACGCAGTATTTT. This codes for CASSKTPGTDTQYF.

This clonotype was counted between two and nine times. J is TRBJ1-1 and V is TRBV3-1; a weak D match, TRBD1 (5 bases). Germline values: CDR1 LGHDT, CDR2 YNNKEL (reference sequence). The CDR3 consists of 15 residues. V lost 3 bases to trimming and J lost 1 base, with 12 bases between them. The CDR3 protein is CASSHAGTGNTEAFF. CDR3 nucleotide sequence: TGTGCCAGCAGCCACGCCGGGACCGGGAACACTGAAGCTTTCTTT.

This clonotype was counted between two and nine times. V usage is TRBV7-3 and J usage is TRBJ2-7; TRBD1 might be the D (6 bases). The V and J ends lost 3 bases and 6 bases respectively, with 12 bases between them. The CDR3 loop spans 13 amino acids. The germline V gene encodes CDR1 SGHTA and CDR2 FQGTGA. CDR3 amino acids: CASSLGWGREQYF. CDR3 bases: TGTGCCAGCAGCTTGGGTTGGGGGCGCGAGCAGTACTTC.

This chain uses TRBV4-1 with TRBJ1-5; D unclear. V dropped 2 bases and J dropped 5 bases, with 13 bases sitting between them. Germline-derived CDR1 and CDR2 are MGHRA and YSYEKL. The CDR3 has 15 residues. The CDR3 loop reads CASSQFLLADQPQHF. The CDR3 nucleotides read TGCGCCAGCAGCCAATTTTTGCTGGCGGATCAGCCCCAGCATTTT.

The rearrangement uses TRBV19 and TRBJ2-5, with TRBD2 matching over 9 bases. CDR1 and CDR2 (germline): LNHDA, SQIVND (reference sequence). Trimming removed 3 bases from V and 5 bases from J; junction bases left unmatched: 10. CDR3 length: 16 residues. As DNA, the CDR3 is TGTGCCAGTAGTATGTCCAGCGGGGGGCCCCGGGAGACCCAGTACTTC. It yields the protein CASSMSSGGPRETQYF. Complete variable domain (other parts from reference TRBV19 and TRBJ2-5): DGGITQSPKYLFRKEGQNVTLSCEQNLNHDAMYWYRQDPGQGLRLIYYSQIVNDFQKGDIAEGYSVSREKKESFPLTVTSAQKNPTAFYLCASSMSSGGPRETQYFGPGTRLLVL.

As concerns this clonotype: This clone may be a read error of a much larger clone one base away. The chain couples TRBV3-1 to TRBJ2-7; D is perhaps TRBD1 (6 bases). V was pared by 3 bases and J by 8 bases, with 14 bases between. This CDR3 has 13 residues. The germline CDR1 and CDR2 sequences are LGHDT and YNNKEL (reference sequence). The CDR3 region is CASSQGTSYKQYV. The CDR3 DNA follows: TGTGCCAGCAGCCAGGGGACATCTTACAAGCAGTACGTC.